This is a list of T cell receptor beta chains from one sample in a study of T cells in Graves' hyperthyroidism and ophthalmopathy. MiXCR was run by TCRdb on the multiplex PCR reads, yielding one entry per CDR3 protein. The sample lists approximately 370,000 distinct CDR3 sequences; about 15% were seen once. Material for sequencing was blood. The receptors shown here come from a woman aged 25 to 39 with Graves' hyperthyroidism. CDR3s include the opening cysteine and the closing phenylalanine or tryptophan. D genes are given only for firm matches. Some rows mark clone size as missing; the rest say once, few, many or name a class of expanded clone.

17 TRBJ2-7 many TRBD2 TRBV3-1 CASSQDRLLAGTYEQYF TGTGCCAGCAGCCAAGATAGATTACTAGCGGGTACCTACGAGCAGTACTTC
15 TRBJ2-3 many . TRBV28 CASSPHGGSTDTQYF TGTGCCAGCAGCCCCCACGGCGGGAGCACAGATACGCAGTATTTT
15 TRBJ2-1 many TRBD1 TRBV12-5 CASGFRQGADNEQFF TGTGCTAGTGGTTTTCGACAGGGGGCCGACAATGAGCAGTTCTTC
16 TRBJ2-7 many . TRBV20-1 CSARALSDLESYEQYF TGCAGTGCTAGAGCCCTATCCGACCTGGAATCCTACGAGCAGTACTTC
20 TRBJ2-5 many TRBD2 TRBV11-1 CASSLAPGLAGLGREETQYF TGTGCCAGCAGCTTAGCCCCGGGACTAGCGGGACTCGGTCGGGAGGAGACCCAGTACTTC
14 TRBJ2-3 many . TRBV20-1 CSARRTRSTDTQYF TGCAGTGCCAGACGTACCCGAAGCACAGATACGCAGTATTTT
15 TRBJ2-7 many . TRBV3-1 CASSQGGSGAWEQYF TGTGCCAGCAGCCAAGGAGGGTCAGGGGCCTGGGAGCAGTACTTC
14 TRBJ1-1 few TRBD1 TRBV12-3/TRBV12-4 CASRPGTGGFEAFF TGTGCCAGCAGACCCGGGACAGGGGGCTTTGAGGCTTTCTTT
14 TRBJ2-4 few . TRBV13 CASGRAGAKNIQYF TGTGCCAGCGGTCGAGCAGGAGCCAAAAACATTCAGTACTTC
13 TRBJ2-1 many TRBD2 TRBV12-3/TRBV12-4 CASSLRREGEQFF TGTGCCAGCAGTTTGAGGCGGGAGGGTGAGCAGTTCTTC
13 TRBJ1-1 . . TRBV29-1 CSVLGWLNTEAFF TGCAGCGTTCTGGGTTGGTTGAACACTGAAGCTTTCTTT
19 TRBJ2-1 few . TRBV28 CASSPKRLGRTTSYNEQFF TGTGCCAGCAGCCCTAAGCGGCTCGGGCGCACTACTTCCTACAATGAGCAGTTCTTC
14 TRBJ1-6 . TRBD1 TRBV2 CASRPTGINPPPHF TGTGCCAGCAGGCCGACAGGGATTAATCCACCCCCCCACTTT
16 TRBJ1-6 . . TRBV28 CASRQWGSSYSSPLHF TGTGCCAGCAGACAATGGGGGAGCTCCTATAGTTCACCCCTCCACTTT
12 TRBJ2-2 . . TRBV7-2 CASSLGPWELFF TGTGCCAGCAGCCTGGGCCCGTGGGAGCTGTTTTTT
16 TRBJ2-3 few TRBD2 TRBV5-1 CASSLALAGSTDTQYF TGCGCCAGCAGCTTGGCCTTAGCGGGAAGCACAGATACGCAGTATTTT
13 TRBJ2-3 . TRBD2 TRBV5-5 CASSSGLATTQYF TGTGCCAGCAGCTCTGGACTAGCGACTACGCAGTATTTT